The 32 T cell receptor beta chains below come from one sample, sequenced in a study of blood T cell repertoires in COVID-19 (TCRdb year 2020). The method was the immunoSEQ multiplex PCR assay. Here the immuneACCESS table is served through TCRdb, limited to in-frame sequences with V and J called. Missing clones are a known gap in these copies; in checked studies unresolved V genes cover under half, and the rest lacks a known reason. This sample is represented by under 150,000 clones; over 70% of them were singletons. The ten largest make up more than 3% of the sample. Sequenced sample: PBMCs or T cells enriched from blood (not recorded which). Source of these receptors: a man in his fifties in a cohort exposed to, infected with or recovered from COVID-19 (not recorded which).

The genes are TRBV12-3 or TRBV12-4 and TRBJ2-7; perhaps TRBD1 as D (6 bases). Trimming stripped 3 bases from V and 2 bases from J, with 8 bases between. The CDR3 contains 13 residues. CDR3 bases: TGTGCCAGCAGTTTGGCAGGGGCCTACGAGCAGTACTTC. Translation gives CASSLAGAYEQYF.

A few counts support this clone. V is TRBV3-1 (or the pseudogene TRBV3-2) and J is TRBJ1-1; D is unclear. The CDR3 contains 14 residues. Germline V gene lookup returns CDR1 LGHDT and CDR2 YNNKEL (reference sequence). V was trimmed by 4 bases and J by 4 bases, leaving 13 bases between them. CDR3 sequence reads: CASSRGEGVTEAFF. The CDR3 DNA reads TGTGCCAGCAGCCGTGGAGAGGGAGTCACTGAAGCTTTCTTT.

Only one count was recorded for this clone. The V gene is TRBV18, the J gene TRBJ2-6, with TRBD1 as a possible D gene (6 bases). Per germline, CDR1 KGHSH and CDR2 LQKENI. This CDR3 is built from 17 residues. V was pared by 4 bases and J by 1 base, with 14 bases between. The CDR3, as DNA: TGTGCCAGCTCACGACAGGAGTCAGCTTCTGGGGCCAACGTCCTGACTTTC. This sequence encodes CASSRQESASGANVLTF.

This clone showed up just once. The chain recombines TRBV29-1 with TRBJ1-6, with D uncertain. The V gene's germline CDR1 is SQVTM and CDR2 ANQGSEA. The ends were cut back, 4 bases at V and 7 bases at J, with 14 bases in the middle. The CDR3 sequence is 14 residues long. DNA for the CDR3: TGCAGCGTTGGAGGGAGGTTAAGCAATTCACCCCTCCACTTT. Translated: CSVGGRLSNSPLHF.

The V and J genes are TRBV3-1 (or the pseudogene TRBV3-2) and TRBJ2-7; 7 bases align to TRBD2. Per the germline V gene, CDR1 is LGHDT and CDR2 is YNNKEL (reference sequence). The CDR3 covers 14 residues. V lost 4 bases and J lost 6; bases outside the gene matches: 9. The CDR3, as DNA: TGTGCCAGCAGCCCTTTCGGGACTATCGGCGAGCAGTACTTC. It is translated as CASSPFGTIGEQYF.

V gene TRBV6-4 combines with J gene TRBJ1-3; D uncertain. The CDR3 contains 16 residues. Per germline, CDR1 MRHNA and CDR2 SNTAGT. V shed 5 bases and J shed 0 bases, with 14 bases lying between them. The CDR3 protein is CASSPNRLYSGNTIYF. Here the CDR3 DNA reads TGTGCCAGCAGTCCTAACCGTCTCTACTCTGGAAACACCATATATTTT.

V is TRBV7-2 and J is TRBJ2-7; TRBD2 agrees at 8 bases. Looked up from germline, CDR1 is SGHTA and CDR2 is FQGNSA. V lost 2 bases, J lost 5 bases, and 11 bases stayed unmatched. CDR3 length equals 16 residues. CDR3 nucleotide sequence: TGTGCCAGCAGCTTAAGCCCAGCGGGAGCCCTGAACGAGCAGTACTTC. Translating it yields CASSLSPAGALNEQYF.

CDR3 residues: CASSFDPGNTEAFF. CDR3 DNA: TGCGCCAGCAGCTTCGATCCGGGAAACACTGAAGCTTTCTTT. V and J are TRBV5-1 and TRBJ1-1; D is undetermined. Germline CDR1 is SGHRS and CDR2 is YFSETQ. The CDR3 has 14 amino acids. V was clipped by 2 bases and J by 2 bases, with 10 bases between them.

This CDR3 is CASSPGTSGSRNEQFF. The CDR3 DNA follows: TGTGCCAGCAGCCCTGGGACTAGCGGGAGTAGGAATGAGCAGTTCTTC. The rearrangement joins TRBV7-7 to TRBJ2-1; 14 bases are a match to TRBD2. V trimming: 5 bases; J trimming: 7 bases; junction bases outside the gene matches: 7. The germline CDR1 and CDR2 sequences are SSHAT and FNYEAQ (reference sequence). The CDR3 sequence is 16 residues long. Full variable domain (outside the CDR3, taken from reference TRBV7-7 and TRBJ2-1): GAGVSQSPRYKVTKRGQDVTLRCDPISSHATLYWYQQALGQGPEFLTYFNYEAQPDKSGLPSDRFSAERPEGSISTLTIQRTEQRDSAMYRCASSPGTSGSRNEQFFGPGTRLTVL.

This rearrangement joins TRBV24-1 to TRBJ2-2; no reliable D call. Germline CDR1 is KGHDR and CDR2 is SFDVKD. V dropped 0 bases and J dropped 3 bases, with 13 bases sitting between them. This CDR3 spans 17 amino acids. The CDR3 DNA sequence: TGTGCCACCAGTGATTTGAGCGCCGATCAATACACCGGGGAGCTGTTTTTT. The encoded protein is CATSDLSADQYTGELFF.

The V call is TRBV5-6, the J call TRBJ2-5, with D possibly matching TRBD2 (5 bases). This CDR3 contains 14 residues. Germline V gene sequence: CDR1 SGHDT, CDR2 YYEEEE. Trimming pared 0 bases from V and 5 bases from J, leaving 11 bases between. The CDR3 DNA is TGTGCCAGCAGCTTGGGCGGGCTCTTGGAGACCCAGTACTTC. Its protein product is CASSLGGLLETQYF.

The DNA for the CDR3 is TGTGCCAGCAGCCAACGATCCGGGATAGAGACCCAGTACTTC. Its translation is CASSQRSGIETQYF. This chain joins TRBV3-1 (or the pseudogene TRBV3-2) and TRBJ2-5, with D tentatively TRBD2 (5 bases). This CDR3 has 14 amino acids. V was trimmed by 2 bases and J by 4 bases, leaving 11 bases between them. Germline V CDR1 and CDR2: LGHDT, YNNKEL (reference sequence).

V is TRBV5-1 and J is TRBJ2-1, with 8 bases matching TRBD2. The V and J ends lost 2 bases and 7 bases, in that order; junction bases with no gene match: 8. CDR1 and CDR2 from the germline V gene are SGHRS and YFSETQ. This CDR3 has 15 amino acids. The CDR3 bases are TGCGCCAGCAGCTTAAACCCAGCGGGGGTGAATGAGCAGTTCTTC. Encoded protein: CASSLNPAGVNEQFF.

This clone was found a few times. This chain uses TRBV6-1 with TRBJ2-5, with TRBD2 matching 13 bases. Trimming cost V 4 bases and J 5 bases; bases outside gene matches: 19. The germline CDR1 and CDR2 sequences are MNHNS and SASEGT. This CDR3 region has 20 residues. The CDR3, as DNA: TGTGCCAGCAGTGCAATTCCTACTAGCGGGAGGGCCCCCGGGGGCGAGACCCAGTACTTC. Translation gives CASSAIPTSGRAPGGETQYF.

The chain recombines TRBV18 with TRBJ2-1, with 11 bases that match TRBD1. The CDR3 covers 14 residues. Germline V CDR1 and CDR2: KGHSH, LQKENI. The J segment lost 8 bases and the V segment lost 4 bases, leaving 4 bases of the junction unmatched. The chain's CDR3 is CASSLGQGAYEQFF. The CDR3 DNA follows: TGTGCCAGCTCACTCGGACAGGGGGCCTATGAGCAGTTCTTC.

Written as DNA, the CDR3 is TGTGCCAGCAGCTTAGATTTTCTAAATGAAAAACTGTTTTTT. Its protein is CASSLDFLNEKLFF. The chain employs TRBV7-2 and TRBJ1-4; D not resolved. Germline CDR1 and CDR2: SGHTA and FQGNSA. This CDR3 has 14 residues. With 1 base removed from V and 5 bases from J, the gap between germline ends came to 8 bases.

The chain is built from TRBV24-1 and TRBJ1-2, with D perhaps TRBD1 (6 bases). The ends were cut back, 4 bases at V and 4 bases at J, with 12 bases in the middle. Germline assignment: CDR1 KGHDR and CDR2 SFDVKD. The CDR3 spans 14 residues. Here the CDR3 DNA reads TGTGCCACCAGTGAGCCTGGACAGTCCTATGGCTACACCTTC. It yields the protein CATSEPGQSYGYTF.

This clone was recorded a few times. The V and J genes are TRBV6-5 and TRBJ1-2; tentatively, D is TRBD1 (5 bases). Germline CDR1 is MNHEY and CDR2 is SVGAGI. This CDR3 comprises 15 residues. V was shortened by 6 bases and J by 1 base, with 15 bases between the two germline ends. The CDR3 loop reads CASRPDRTLNYGYTF. DNA of the CDR3: TGTGCCAGCAGACCCGATCGGACACTTAACTATGGCTACACCTTC.

The gene calls are TRBV7-2 and TRBJ1-6; D call uncertain. V lost 3 bases and J lost 12, with 6 bases in between. CDR1 SGHTA and CDR2 FQGNSA come from the germline V gene. The CDR3 is 11 amino acids. In nucleotides, the CDR3 is TGTGCCAGCAGCTTCTCAGGACCCCTCCACTTT. It encodes CASSFSGPLHF.

This clone was seen a single time. The chain uses TRBV21-1 and TRBJ2-4; no DNA check was done on the table's D call, TRBD1. TRBV21-1 is marked as a pseudogene. CDR3 size: 18 residues. CDR3 protein: CANRDGDLSEATKNIQYF. The CDR3 bases are TGTGCGAACAGGGATGGAGATCTATCGGAGGCAACCAAAAACATTCAGTACTTC.

The genes are TRBV29-1 and TRBJ1-2; D unresolved. V dropped 0 bases and J dropped 0 bases, with 17 bases sitting between them. The CDR3 totals 17 residues. Germline CDR1 SQVTM, CDR2 ANQGSEA. CDR3 loop: CSVEDLEADRPNYGYTF. The CDR3 region has the DNA TGCAGCGTTGAAGATCTTGAGGCGGATCGACCTAACTATGGCTACACCTTC.

This sequence joins TRBV7-9 and TRBJ2-1; D unclear. There are 13 residues in the CDR3. Trimming removed 3 bases at V and 5 bases at J, with 8 bases between. The V gene's germline CDR1 is SEHNR and CDR2 FQNEAQ (reference sequence). CDR3 nucleotides: TGTGCCAGCAGCTTTCGATCAGACAATGAGCAGTTCTTC. Translating gives CASSFRSDNEQFF. Variable domain in full (rest from reference TRBV7-9 and TRBJ2-1): DTGVSQNPRHKITKRGQNVTFRCDPISEHNRLYWYRQTLGQGPEFLTYFQNEAQLEKSRLLSDRFSAERPKGSFSTLEIQRTEQGDSAMYLCASSFRSDNEQFFGPGTRLTVL.

The chain employs TRBV4-1 and TRBJ1-4; D is unclear. Germline CDR1 reads MGHRA; CDR2 reads YSYEKL. The length of the CDR3 is 14 residues. Trimming stripped 1 base from V and 7 bases from J, with 10 bases between. In nucleotides, the CDR3 is TGCGCCAGCAGCCAAGGGGGAGGAGCTGAAAAACTGTTTTTT. It specifies CASSQGGGAEKLFF.

The rearrangement links TRBV27 to TRBJ1-1, with D unclear. V was shortened by 4 bases and J by 8 bases, with 8 bases between the two germline ends. The CDR3 is 11 amino acids. CDR1 MNHEY and CDR2 SMNVEV come from the germline V gene (reference sequence). The CDR3 DNA follows: TGTGCCAGCAGTTCAGGACTGGAAGCTTTCTTT. It codes for CASSSGLEAFF.

V and J are TRBV3-1 (or the pseudogene TRBV3-2) and TRBJ1-3, with no clear D. The CDR3 contains 13 residues. Germline CDR1 is LGHDT and CDR2 is YNNKEL (reference sequence). V was shortened by 4 bases and J by 3 bases, with 7 bases between the two germline ends. CDR3 sequence (DNA): TGTGCCAGCAGCCGCCCAGGTGGAAACACCATATATTTT. This sequence encodes CASSRPGGNTIYF.

DNA for the CDR3: TGTGCCACCAGCAGAGACGTAGGACAGATTGGGTCTCTAGCTTTCTTT. Translated: CATSRDVGQIGSLAFF. The rearrangement uses TRBV15 and TRBJ1-1, with a weak D call TRBD1 (6 bases). The germline gives CDR1 LNHNV, CDR2 YYDKDF (reference sequence). Trimming shortened V by 0 bases and J by 10 bases, and 21 bases separated the two germline ends. The CDR3 spans 16 residues.

In this sample, this clone turned up once. The chain recombines TRBV7-9 with TRBJ2-7; a possible D gene is TRBD1 (6 bases). Between the trimmed V and J ends, which lost 4 bases and 3 bases, there was a span of 10 bases. This CDR3 is 13 amino acids long. CDR1 and CDR2 (germline): SEHNR, FQNEAQ (reference sequence). The CDR3 DNA sequence: TGTGCCAGCAGCTCCCCGGACAGCTACGAGCAGTACTTC. Protein product: CASSSPDSYEQYF.

The V gene is TRBV4-3, the J gene TRBJ2-5; weak D call: TRBD2 (6 bases). Between the trimmed V and J ends, which lost 0 bases and 4 bases, there was a span of 12 bases. The CDR3 runs to 15 residues. The germline V gene encodes CDR1 LGHNA and CDR2 YSLEER. Written as DNA, the CDR3 is TGCGCCAGCAGCCAAGATCGGCTAGCGAGAGAGACCCAGTACTTC. Translation gives CASSQDRLARETQYF.

The chain joins TRBV19 to TRBJ2-3; a weak D match, TRBD1 (5 bases). Germline loops: CDR1 LNHDA, CDR2 SQIVND (reference sequence). CDR3 length: 16 residues. The V end was cut by 6 bases, the J end by 2 bases, with 18 bases between. For the CDR3, the DNA is TGTGCCAGTAGGATGGGGCAGAAAAAGACCACAGATACGCAGTATTTT. Protein: CASRMGQKKTTDTQYF.

The chain links TRBV2 to TRBJ2-2; perhaps TRBD2 as D (5 bases). CDR3 length: 15 residues. V dropped 8 bases and J dropped 4 bases, with 17 bases sitting between them. Germline V CDR1 and CDR2: SNHLY, FYNNEI. The CDR3 reads CASEGIASGTGELFF. The DNA of the CDR3 is TGTGCCAGCGAGGGAATAGCGTCGGGCACCGGGGAGCTGTTTTTT. Looking up the rest from reference TRBV2 and TRBJ2-2 gives the full variable domain: EPEVTQTPSHQVTQMGQEVILRCVPISNHLYFYWYRQILGQKVEFLVSFYNNEISEKSEIFDDQFSVERPDGSNFTLKIRSTKLEDSAMYFCASEGIASGTGELFFGEGSRLTVL.

The chain combines TRBV5-5 with TRBJ2-7; the match to TRBD1 covers 10 bases. This CDR3 comprises 15 residues. Germline V gene sequence: CDR1 SGHKS, CDR2 YYEKEE (reference sequence). J lost 4 bases, V lost 0 bases, and 4 bases had no gene match. The CDR3 loop is CASSLAGTGVYEQYF. CDR3 DNA: TGTGCCAGCAGCTTGGCCGGGACAGGGGTATACGAGCAGTACTTC. Together with reference TRBV5-5 and TRBJ2-7, the CDR3 gives the full variable domain: DAGVTQSPTHLIKTRGQQVTLRCSPISGHKSVSWYQQVLGQGPQFIFQYYEKEERGRGNFPDRFSARQFPNYSSELNVNALLLGDSALYLCASSLAGTGVYEQYFGPGTRLTVT.

This clone was detected a few times. The chain links TRBV2 to TRBJ1-1; D gene ambiguous. With 8 bases removed from V and 0 bases from J, the gap between germline ends came to 10 bases. This CDR3 region has 13 residues. Looked up from germline, CDR1 is SNHLY and CDR2 is FYNNEI. CDR3 loop: CASYEVMNTEAFF. The CDR3 DNA sequence: TGTGCCAGCTACGAGGTCATGAACACTGAAGCTTTCTTT.